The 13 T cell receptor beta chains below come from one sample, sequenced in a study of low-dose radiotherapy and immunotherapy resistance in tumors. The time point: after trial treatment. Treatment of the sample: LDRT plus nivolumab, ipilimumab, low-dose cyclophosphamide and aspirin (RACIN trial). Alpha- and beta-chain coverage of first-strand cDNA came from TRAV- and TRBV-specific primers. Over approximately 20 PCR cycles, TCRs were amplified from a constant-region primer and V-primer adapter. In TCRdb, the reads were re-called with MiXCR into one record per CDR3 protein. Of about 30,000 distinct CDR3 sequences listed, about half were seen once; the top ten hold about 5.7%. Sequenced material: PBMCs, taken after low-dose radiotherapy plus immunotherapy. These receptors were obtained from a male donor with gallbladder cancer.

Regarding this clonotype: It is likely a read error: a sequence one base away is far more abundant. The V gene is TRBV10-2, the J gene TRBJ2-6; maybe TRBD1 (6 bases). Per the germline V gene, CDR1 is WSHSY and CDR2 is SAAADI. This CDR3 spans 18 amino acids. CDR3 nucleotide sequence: TGTGCCACCAGTGATTTACGCAGGGACAAGGCTGGGGCCAACGTCCTGACTTTC. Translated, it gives CATSDLRRDKAGANVLTF.

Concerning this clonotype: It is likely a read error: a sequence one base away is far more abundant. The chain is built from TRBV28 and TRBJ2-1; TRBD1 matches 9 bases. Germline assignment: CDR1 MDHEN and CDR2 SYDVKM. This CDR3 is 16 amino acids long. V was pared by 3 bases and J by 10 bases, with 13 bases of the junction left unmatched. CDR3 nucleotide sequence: TGTGCCAGCAGTTTTGGATACAGGGGGCGCGAGTACGAGCAGTTCTTC. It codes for CASSFGYRGREYEQFF.

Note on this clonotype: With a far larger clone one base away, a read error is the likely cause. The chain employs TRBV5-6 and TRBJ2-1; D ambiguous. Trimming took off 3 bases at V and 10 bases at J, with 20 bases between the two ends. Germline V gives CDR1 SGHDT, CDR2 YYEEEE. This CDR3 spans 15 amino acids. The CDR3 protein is CASSSLQGRPNEQFF. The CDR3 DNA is TGTGCCAGCAGCTCCCTCCAAGGCAGGCCGAACGAGCAGTTCTTC. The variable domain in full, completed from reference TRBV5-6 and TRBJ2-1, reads DAGVTQSPTHLIKTRGQQVTLRCSPKSGHDTVSWYQQALGQGPQFIFQYYEEEERQRGNFPDRFSGHQFPNYSSELNVNALLLGDSALYLCASSSLQGRPNEQFFGPGTRLTVL.

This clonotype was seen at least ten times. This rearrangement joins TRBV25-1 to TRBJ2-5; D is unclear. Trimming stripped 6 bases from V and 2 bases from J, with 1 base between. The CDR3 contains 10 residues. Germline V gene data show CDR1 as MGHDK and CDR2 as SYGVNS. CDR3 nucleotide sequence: TGTGCCAGCAGGCAAGAGACCCAGTACTTC. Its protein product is CASRQETQYF.

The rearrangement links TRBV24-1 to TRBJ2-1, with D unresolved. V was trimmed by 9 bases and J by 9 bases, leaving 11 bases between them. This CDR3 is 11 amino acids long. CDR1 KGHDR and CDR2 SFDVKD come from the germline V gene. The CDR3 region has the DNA TGTGCCACCCCCTGGAGAGGTGAGCAGTTCTTC. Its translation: CATPWRGEQFF.

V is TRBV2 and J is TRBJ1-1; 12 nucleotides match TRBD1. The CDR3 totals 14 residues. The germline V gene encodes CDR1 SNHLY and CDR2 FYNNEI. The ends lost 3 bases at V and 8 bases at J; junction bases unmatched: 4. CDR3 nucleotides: TGTGCCAGCAGTGACGGGACAGGGGGCTTCGAAGCTTTCTTT. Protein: CASSDGTGGFEAFF.

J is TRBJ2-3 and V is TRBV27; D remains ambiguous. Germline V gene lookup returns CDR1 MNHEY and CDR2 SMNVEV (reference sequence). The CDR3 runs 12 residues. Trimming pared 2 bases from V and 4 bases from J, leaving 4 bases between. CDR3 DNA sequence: TGTGCCAGCAGTTTAGCGTCAGATACGCAGTATTTT. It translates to CASSLASDTQYF.

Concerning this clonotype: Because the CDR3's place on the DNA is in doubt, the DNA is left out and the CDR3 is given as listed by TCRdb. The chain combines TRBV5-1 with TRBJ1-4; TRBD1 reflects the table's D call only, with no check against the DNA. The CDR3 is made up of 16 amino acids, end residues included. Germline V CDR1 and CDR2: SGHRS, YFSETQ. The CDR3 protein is CASSFYLGADEKLFFF.

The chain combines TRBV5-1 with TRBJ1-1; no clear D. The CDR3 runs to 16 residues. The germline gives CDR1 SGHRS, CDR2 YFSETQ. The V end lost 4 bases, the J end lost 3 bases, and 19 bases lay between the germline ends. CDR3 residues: CASSRSTLQRHTEAFF. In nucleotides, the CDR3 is TGCGCCAGCAGCCGTTCGACCTTGCAACGGCACACTGAAGCTTTCTTT.

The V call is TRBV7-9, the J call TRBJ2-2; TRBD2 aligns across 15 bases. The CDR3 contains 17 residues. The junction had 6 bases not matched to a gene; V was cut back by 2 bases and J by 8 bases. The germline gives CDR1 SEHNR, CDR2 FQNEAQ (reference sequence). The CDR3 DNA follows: TGTGCCAGCAGCTTAAATGGACTAGCGGGGGGGCGTGGGGAGCTGTTTTTT. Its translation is CASSLNGLAGGRGELFF. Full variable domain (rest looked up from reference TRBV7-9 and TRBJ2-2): DTGVSQNPRHKITKRGQNVTFRCDPISEHNRLYWYRQTLGQGPEFLTYFQNEAQLEKSRLLSDRFSAERPKGSFSTLEIQRTEQGDSAMYLCASSLNGLAGGRGELFFGEGSRLTVL.

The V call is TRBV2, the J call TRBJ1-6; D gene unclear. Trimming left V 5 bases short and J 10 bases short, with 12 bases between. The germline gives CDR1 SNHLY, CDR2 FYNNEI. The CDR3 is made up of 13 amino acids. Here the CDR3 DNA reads TGTGCCAGCAGTAGTGGTCTTTGGTCACCCCTCCACTTT. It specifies CASSSGLWSPLHF.

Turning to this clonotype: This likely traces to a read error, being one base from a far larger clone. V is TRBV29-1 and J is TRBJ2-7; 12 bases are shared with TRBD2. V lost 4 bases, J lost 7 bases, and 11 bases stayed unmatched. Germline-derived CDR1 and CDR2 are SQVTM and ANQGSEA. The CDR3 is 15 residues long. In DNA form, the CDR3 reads TGCAGCGTTGGCTGGGGGACTAGCGGGTACAATGAGCAGTACTTC. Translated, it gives CSVGWGTSGYNEQYF.

The CDR3 loop reads CASSPLAGGYNEQFF. CDR3 coding DNA: TGTGCCAGCAGCCCACTAGCGGGGGGGTACAATGAGCAGTTCTTC. The chain employs TRBV6-1 and TRBJ2-1, with TRBD2 identical over 13 bases. The CDR3 runs to 15 residues. J gave up 4 bases and V 6 bases, and 3 bases lay outside the gene matches. CDR1 and CDR2 from the germline V gene are MNHNS and SASEGT.